The present T cell receptor beta chain was sequenced within a study of immune evolution from preneoplasia to lung adenocarcinoma. About the study: HLA loss of heterozygosity: around 6.5% AIS, about 15% MIA, roughly 35% ADC, none AAH. General observations from the study: Later-stage lesions seemingly showed higher T cell density and diversity than normal lung.

This clone appeared a few times. Its antigen is not identified. Only in-frame clones appear in the TCRdb table, and some are missing; sequencing was by immunoSEQ multiplex PCR. The table has around 7,000 clones, 65% to 80% seen once. Trimming left V 6 bases short and J 0 bases short, with 14 bases between. The CDR3 has 15 amino acids. Looked up from germline, CDR1 is MNHNS and CDR2 is SASEGT. This receptor was taken from a person aged 60-80 years with lung adenocarcinoma. The genes are TRBV6-1 and TRBJ1-2; maybe TRBD1 (5 bases). The sample consisted of FFPE lung adenocarcinoma in situ tissue. CDR3 sequence reads: CASSLDSIANYGYTF. DNA for the CDR3: TGTGCCAGCAGCCTAGACAGTATAGCTAACTATGGCTACACCTTC.